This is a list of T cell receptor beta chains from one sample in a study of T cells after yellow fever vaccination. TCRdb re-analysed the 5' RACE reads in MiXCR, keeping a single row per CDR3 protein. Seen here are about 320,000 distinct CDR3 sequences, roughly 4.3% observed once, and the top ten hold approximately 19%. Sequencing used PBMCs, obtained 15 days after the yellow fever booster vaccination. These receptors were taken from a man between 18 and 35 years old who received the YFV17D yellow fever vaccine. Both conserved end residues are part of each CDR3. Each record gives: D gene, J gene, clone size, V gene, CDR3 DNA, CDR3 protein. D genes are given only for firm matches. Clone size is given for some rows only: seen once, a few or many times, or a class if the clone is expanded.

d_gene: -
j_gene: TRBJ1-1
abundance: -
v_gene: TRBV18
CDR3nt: TGTGCCAGCTCACCGAGGGGGGCTGCGAACACTGAAGCTCTCTTT
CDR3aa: CASSPRGAANTEALF

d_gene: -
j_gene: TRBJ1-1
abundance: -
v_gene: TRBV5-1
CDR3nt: TGCGCCAGCAGCGTAGACACTTTAGGGACTGAAGCTTTCTTT
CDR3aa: CASSVDTLGTEAFF

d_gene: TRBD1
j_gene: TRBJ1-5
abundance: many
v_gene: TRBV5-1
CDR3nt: TGCGCCAGCAGCTCAGGGGGCGTCCCAACCCCATTGCGGCAAAGCAATCAGCCCCAGCATTTT
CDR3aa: CASSSGGVPTPLRQSNQPQHF

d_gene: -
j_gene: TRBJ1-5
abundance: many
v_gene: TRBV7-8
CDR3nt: TGTGCCAGCAGCCTGGTGATCAGGGGTCCTGATCAGCCCCAGCATTTT
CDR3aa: CASSLVIRGPDQPQHF

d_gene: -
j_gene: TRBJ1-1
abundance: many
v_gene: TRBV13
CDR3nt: TGTGCCAGCAGCTTGGAGGGGAGAAGTGAAGCTTTCTTT
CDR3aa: CASSLEGRSEAFF

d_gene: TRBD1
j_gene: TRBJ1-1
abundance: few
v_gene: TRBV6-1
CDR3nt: TGTGCCAGCAGGGGGGACAGTGCAAGGCAAGCTTTCTTT
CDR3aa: CASRGDSARQAFF

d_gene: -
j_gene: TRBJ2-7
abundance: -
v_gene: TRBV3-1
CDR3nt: TGTGCCAGCAGCCACAGGACTTCTGCTCAGGGGCATGCCTACGAGCAGTACTTC
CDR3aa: CASSHRTSAQGHAYEQYF

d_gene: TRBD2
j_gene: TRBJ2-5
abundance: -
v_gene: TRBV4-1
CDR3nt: TGCGCCAGCAGCCAATCGACTAGCGGGGGGGAGACCCAGTACTTC
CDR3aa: CASSQSTSGGETQYF

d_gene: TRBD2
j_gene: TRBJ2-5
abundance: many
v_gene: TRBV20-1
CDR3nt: TGCAGTGCTAACGACCCGGGGGGTTCGGGGGAGACCCAGTACTTC
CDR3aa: CSANDPGGSGETQYF

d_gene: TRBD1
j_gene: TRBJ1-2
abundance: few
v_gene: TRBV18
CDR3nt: TGTGCCAGCTCACCAAACGCCGGGACAGGGGTGTCAAGTGGCTACACCTTC
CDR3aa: CASSPNAGTGVSSGYTF

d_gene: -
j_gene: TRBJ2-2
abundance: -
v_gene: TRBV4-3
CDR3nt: TGCGCCAGCAGCCAAGGGAGGGCAGGGGTGAAGACCGGGGAGCTGTTTTTT
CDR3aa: CASSQGRAGVKTGELFF

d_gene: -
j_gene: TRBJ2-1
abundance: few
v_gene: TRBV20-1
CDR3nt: TGCAGTGCTAATAATGAGCAGTTCTTC
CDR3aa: CSANNEQFF

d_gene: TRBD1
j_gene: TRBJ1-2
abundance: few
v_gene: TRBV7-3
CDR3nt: TGTGCCAGCAGCACTACAGGGGTGGAAGGCTACACCTTC
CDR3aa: CASSTTGVEGYTF

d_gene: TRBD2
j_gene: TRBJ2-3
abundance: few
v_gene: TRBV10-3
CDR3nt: TGTGCCATCAGACTAGCGGGGAGCACAGATACGCAGTATTTT
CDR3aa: CAIRLAGSTDTQYF

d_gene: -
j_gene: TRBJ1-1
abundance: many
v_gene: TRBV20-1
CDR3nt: TGCAGTGCTAGACTCATCGACCTGAACACTGAAGCTTTCTTT
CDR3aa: CSARLIDLNTEAFF

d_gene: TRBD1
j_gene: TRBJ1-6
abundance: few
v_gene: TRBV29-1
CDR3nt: TGCAGCGTCAGGGGGCAGGGAGATTCACCCCTCCACTTT
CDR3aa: CSVRGQGDSPLHF

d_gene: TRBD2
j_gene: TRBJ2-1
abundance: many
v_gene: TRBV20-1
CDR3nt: TGCAGTGCTGGGGGGACGGCGGGGGTATACAATGAGCAGTTCTTC
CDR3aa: CSAGGTAGVYNEQFF

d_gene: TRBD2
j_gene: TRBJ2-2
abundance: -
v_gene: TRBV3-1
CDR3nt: TGTGCCAGCAGCCAAGGCGGACTAGCGGGGTCTAACGGGGAGCTGTTTTTT
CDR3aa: CASSQGGLAGSNGELFF

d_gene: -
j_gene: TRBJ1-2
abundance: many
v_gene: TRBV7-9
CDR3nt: TGTGCCAGCAGCTTAGATGTCTGGGGGCGAGTTTTAAAAGGCTACACCTTC
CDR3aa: CASSLDVWGRVLKGYTF

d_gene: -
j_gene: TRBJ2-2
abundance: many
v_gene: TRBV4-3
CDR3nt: TGCGCCAGCAGCCGCGCCAAGTCATCAAACACCGGGGAGCTGTTTTTT
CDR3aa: CASSRAKSSNTGELFF

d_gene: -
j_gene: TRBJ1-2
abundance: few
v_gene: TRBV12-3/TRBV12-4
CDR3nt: TGTGCCAGCAGTTTAGTCAGACAGGTCTCTGGCTACACCTTC
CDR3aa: CASSLVRQVSGYTF

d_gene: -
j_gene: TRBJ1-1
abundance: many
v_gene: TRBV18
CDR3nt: TGTGCCAGCTCACGGGCACCCCCGAACACTGAAGCTTTCTTT
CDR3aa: CASSRAPPNTEAFF